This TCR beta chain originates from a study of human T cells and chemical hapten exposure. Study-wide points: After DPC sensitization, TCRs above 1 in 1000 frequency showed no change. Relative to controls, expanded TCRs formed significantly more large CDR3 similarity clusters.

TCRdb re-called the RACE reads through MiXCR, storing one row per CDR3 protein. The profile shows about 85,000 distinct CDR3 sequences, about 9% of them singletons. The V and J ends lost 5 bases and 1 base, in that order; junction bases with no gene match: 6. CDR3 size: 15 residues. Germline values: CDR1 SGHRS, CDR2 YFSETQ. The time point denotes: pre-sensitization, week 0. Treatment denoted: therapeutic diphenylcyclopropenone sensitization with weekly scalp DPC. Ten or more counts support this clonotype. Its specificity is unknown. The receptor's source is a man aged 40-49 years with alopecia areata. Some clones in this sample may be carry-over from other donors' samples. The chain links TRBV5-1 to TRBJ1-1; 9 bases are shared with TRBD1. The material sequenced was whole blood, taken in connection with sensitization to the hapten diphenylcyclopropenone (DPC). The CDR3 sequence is CASREQGAQNTEAFF. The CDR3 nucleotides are TGCGCCAGCAGAGAACAGGGGGCCCAGAACACTGAAGCTTTCTTT.